This passage covers 27 T cell receptor beta chains from one sample sequenced in a study of response to subunit inactivated influenza vaccine. TCRdb passed the RT-PCR reads through MiXCR, listing each CDR3 protein once. The profile covers under 950,000 distinct CDR3 sequences, with 21% appearing a single time and roughly a tenth taken by the ten largest. The sequenced sample was PBMCs from blood, obtained roughly 5 days after vaccination. Source of these receptors: a man aged 50-60 years who received an inactivated influenza vaccine.

The V call is TRBV19, the J call TRBJ1-1, with 12 bases lining up with TRBD1. J lost 0 bases, V lost 4 bases, and 3 bases had no gene match. Germline V gene lookup returns CDR1 LNHDA and CDR2 SQIVND (reference sequence). The CDR3 runs 16 residues. CDR3 DNA sequence: TGTGCCAGTAGTAGGGACAGGGGGCTCATGAACACTGAAGCTTTCTTT. It translates to CASSRDRGLMNTEAFF.

On this clonotype: A much larger clone differs from this one at a single base, so this may be a read error. The chain recombines TRBV20-1 with TRBJ1-5; D gene ambiguous. The germline V gene encodes CDR1 DFQATT and CDR2 SNEGSKA (reference sequence). The CDR3 spans 16 residues. V shed 3 bases and J shed 2 bases, with 17 bases lying between them. CDR3 nucleotides: TGCAGTGCTAGCCCTCCGGGATCACTGGGCAATCAGCCCCAGCATTTT. This gives the protein CSASPPGSLGNQPQHF.

The rearrangement uses TRBV13 and TRBJ2-3, with D perhaps matching TRBD2 (6 bases). The CDR3 loop spans 18 amino acids. The V gene's germline CDR1 is PRHDT and CDR2 FYEKMQ (reference sequence). With 6 bases removed from V and 5 bases from J, the gap between germline ends came to 27 bases. CDR3 loop: CASSSLSRDSLNKDTQYF. CDR3 bases: TGTGCCAGCAGTTCTCTCTCTCGGGACTCCCTTAACAAAGATACGCAGTATTTT.

This clonotype was seen a handful of times. V is TRBV7-2 and J is TRBJ2-7, with unresolved D. This CDR3 has 12 amino acids. CDR1 SGHTA and CDR2 FQGNSA come from the germline V gene. V dropped 5 bases and J dropped 3 bases, with 8 bases sitting between them. The CDR3 bases are TGTGCCAGCAGCCATGACATCTACGAGCAGTACTTC. It specifies CASSHDIYEQYF.

CDR3 DNA: TGTGCCAGCAGTTACTCGATCCAGGGGGCCTACGAGCAGTACTTC. Translated: CASSYSIQGAYEQYF. The chain couples TRBV6-5 to TRBJ2-7; the match to TRBD1 covers 7 bases. Germline-derived CDR1 and CDR2 are MNHEY and SVGAGI. V lost 0 bases to trimming and J lost 2 bases; unmatched junction nucleotides: 4. The CDR3 length is 15 residues.

The rearrangement uses TRBV7-2 and TRBJ1-1; 9 bases are shared with TRBD1. The length of the CDR3 is 15 residues. V shed 5 bases and J 1 base; nucleotides not matched to a gene: 5. In germline, CDR1 is SGHTA, CDR2 FQGNSA. The CDR3 nucleotides read TGTGCCAGCAGCCGTACGGGACAGGGGAACACTGAAGCTTTCTTT. The encoded protein is CASSRTGQGNTEAFF.

This rearrangement joins TRBV20-1 to TRBJ2-1, with unresolved D. Trimming cost V 5 bases and J 7 bases, with 15 bases left between them. Germline V CDR1 and CDR2: DFQATT, SNEGSKA (reference sequence). The CDR3 runs to 13 residues. The CDR3, as DNA: TGCAGTGCTCCGAGTCCGGGCACGAATGAGCAGTTCTTC. It is translated as CSAPSPGTNEQFF.

CDR3 residues: CASSDPSPLHF. Here the CDR3 DNA reads TGTGCCAGCAGCGACCCTTCACCCCTCCACTTT. V is TRBV6-2 or TRBV6-3 and J is TRBJ1-6; D gene ambiguous. The CDR3 covers 11 residues. The germline V gene encodes CDR1 MNHEY and CDR2 SVGEGT. V was cut by 6 bases and J by 9 bases, with 6 bases left in between.

V gene TRBV12-3 or TRBV12-4 combines with J gene TRBJ2-1; D gene unclear. With 5 bases removed from V and 10 bases from J, the gap between germline ends came to 12 bases. CDR3 length: 12 residues. The CDR3, as DNA: TGTGCCAGCAGTGCTCCGGGCTTCGAGCAGTTCTTC. Residues: CASSAPGFEQFF.

This clonotype was counted only a few times. The chain joins TRBV5-1 to TRBJ2-7; D possibly matches TRBD1 or TRBD2 (5 bases each). Deletions cut 4 bases from V and 2 bases from J, with 19 bases between. The CDR3 consists of 16 residues. CDR1 SGHRS and CDR2 YFSETQ come from the germline V gene. The CDR3 spells CASSPAVGTPTYEQYF. CDR3 DNA: TGCGCCAGCAGCCCTGCAGTAGGGACGCCCACCTACGAGCAGTACTTC.

There are a few counts of this clonotype. The genes are TRBV12-3 or TRBV12-4 and TRBJ2-1; 9 bases agree with TRBD2. Germline trimming cut 5 bases from V and 3 bases from J; bases unmatched to any gene: 8. CDR3 size: 16 residues. The CDR3 reads CASSTTSGVGYNEQFF. The CDR3 coding sequence is TGTGCCAGCAGTACGACTAGCGGAGTGGGCTACAATGAGCAGTTCTTC.

The chain links TRBV5-6 to TRBJ2-7; 10 nucleotides line up with TRBD2. Germline trimming cut 3 bases from V and 6 bases from J; bases unmatched to any gene: 6. The CDR3 runs to 14 residues. In germline, CDR1 is SGHDT, CDR2 YYEEEE. CDR3 sequence (DNA): TGTGCCAGCAGCTCCAGCGGGAGGGCCGGCGAGCAGTACTTC. It translates to CASSSSGRAGEQYF.

This clonotype was found a few times. The chain links TRBV6-5 to TRBJ2-5; perhaps D is TRBD1 or TRBD2 (6 bases each). Looked up from germline, CDR1 is MNHEY and CDR2 is SVGAGI. Trimming removed 0 bases at V and 5 bases at J, with 13 bases between. The CDR3 runs to 15 residues. The CDR3 is CASSYSSGAEETQYF. The CDR3 DNA is TGTGCCAGCAGTTACTCATCGGGGGCGGAGGAGACCCAGTACTTC.

The chain joins TRBV6-1 to TRBJ1-1; D is uncertain. V lost 3 bases and J lost 7, with 12 bases in between. This CDR3 spans 13 amino acids. Germline assignment: CDR1 MNHNS and CDR2 SASEGT. The CDR3 nucleotides read TGTGCCAGCAGTGACCCGGGAAAACTTGAAGCTTTCTTT. It encodes CASSDPGKLEAFF.

This clonotype was picked up a small number of times. V and J are TRBV12-3 or TRBV12-4 and TRBJ2-2; 8 bases align to TRBD2. The V and J ends lost 3 bases and 7 bases, in that order; junction bases with no gene match: 7. CDR3 length: 15 amino acids. CDR3 amino acids: CASSFAGGDIGELFF. In nucleotides, the CDR3 is TGTGCCAGCAGTTTCGCGGGGGGCGATATCGGGGAGCTGTTTTTT.

The V and J genes are TRBV7-8 and TRBJ1-5; 10 nucleotides agree with TRBD1. The CDR3 has 16 amino acids. Looked up from germline, CDR1 is SGHVS and CDR2 is FQNEAQ. Trimming at V came to 5 bases and at J to 5 bases, leaving 9 bases not matched to a gene. CDR3 in DNA: TGTGCCAGCAGCGACCCGGGACAGGGGTTGGATCAGCCCCAGCATTTT. Translation gives CASSDPGQGLDQPQHF.

The V call is TRBV6-1, the J call TRBJ1-2, with TRBD1 identical over 8 bases. Germline CDR1 reads MNHNS; CDR2 reads SASEGT. The CDR3 is 13 amino acids. Losses at the gene ends were 3 bases for V and 4 bases for J; bases not matched to a gene: 1. The CDR3 here is CASSEQGAYGYTF. The CDR3 DNA follows: TGTGCCAGCAGTGAGCAGGGGGCCTATGGCTACACCTTC.

The gene calls are TRBV5-1 and TRBJ2-1, with 8 bases that match TRBD2. CDR3 length: 15 residues. Germline-derived CDR1 and CDR2 are SGHRS and YFSETQ. After removal of 4 bases from V and 7 bases from J, the junction contained 10 bases not matched to a gene. The CDR3, as DNA: TGCGCCAGCAGCCCCCGGCGGGGGGCAAAGAATGAGCAGTTCTTC. Translating it yields CASSPRRGAKNEQFF.

This CDR3 reads CSAFNGLVSREQYF. CDR3 sequence (DNA): TGCAGTGCTTTTAACGGCCTGGTCTCCCGGGAGCAGTACTTC. The chain employs TRBV20-1 and TRBJ2-7; D remains unclear. V shed 5 bases and J shed 7 bases, with 21 bases lying between them. Germline CDR1 and CDR2: DFQATT and SNEGSKA (reference sequence). The CDR3 has 14 amino acids.

This chain uses TRBV20-1 with TRBJ2-1; 10 bases map to TRBD2. The CDR3 contains 14 residues. V trimming: 2 bases; J trimming: 7 bases; junction bases outside the gene matches: 5. Per the germline V gene, CDR1 is DFQATT and CDR2 is SNEGSKA (reference sequence). CDR3 DNA: TGCAGTGCTAGAAGAGCGGGGGGGCCGAATGAGCAGTTCTTC. Protein product: CSARRAGGPNEQFF.

The chain is built from TRBV27 and TRBJ2-1, with 9 bases aligning to TRBD2. This CDR3 region has 17 residues. The V gene end was trimmed by 2 bases and the J gene end by 5 bases; junction bases not matched to a gene: 10. Germline CDR1 MNHEY, CDR2 SMNVEV (reference sequence). The CDR3 DNA reads TGTGCCAGCAGTTTACAGGGTAGCGGGAGTCAGGACAATGAGCAGTTCTTC. This sequence encodes CASSLQGSGSQDNEQFF.

In its sample, this clonotype was seen a few times. This chain connects TRBV7-6 to TRBJ1-2; no clear D. CDR3 length equals 16 residues. Germline V gene data show CDR1 as SGHVS and CDR2 as FNYEAQ. V lost 5 bases, J lost 5 bases, and 21 bases lay in between. CDR3 DNA sequence: TGTGCCAGCAGCCTAGAGGTTGGGCAGGCCGTTTATGGCTACACCTTC. Translating it yields CASSLEVGQAVYGYTF.

This sequence joins TRBV28 and TRBJ1-2; D unresolved. Per the germline V gene, CDR1 is MDHEN and CDR2 is SYDVKM. The CDR3 spans 15 residues. V lost 6 bases to trimming and J lost 3 bases, with 17 bases between them. CDR3 in amino acids: CASSSTGPSHYGYTF. The DNA for the CDR3 is TGTGCCAGCAGCTCTACGGGTCCTTCGCACTATGGCTACACCTTC.

This clonotype has just a few counts. The chain carries TRBV20-1 and TRBJ2-3; a weak D match, TRBD1 (6 bases). The CDR3 contains 14 residues. Germline V gene lookup returns CDR1 DFQATT and CDR2 SNEGSKA (reference sequence). V gave up 5 bases and J gave up 0 bases, with 12 bases separating them. The CDR3 DNA follows: TGCAGTGCTGTACAGGGATCCAGCACAGATACGCAGTATTTT. Its translation is CSAVQGSSTDTQYF.

The table lists this clonotype with a few counts. The chain combines TRBV5-1 with TRBJ2-1; D remains ambiguous. The V end was cut by 5 bases, the J end by 9 bases, with 27 bases between. From germline, CDR1 is SGHRS and CDR2 YFSETQ. CDR3 length equals 17 residues. The CDR3 sequence: CASSPKTGSLHYGEQFF. The CDR3 DNA sequence: TGCGCCAGCAGTCCAAAGACTGGGTCTCTCCACTATGGTGAGCAGTTCTTC.

The rearrangement uses TRBV5-1 and TRBJ1-2; tentative D call: TRBD1 (5 bases). CDR3 length: 14 residues. Trimming left V 0 bases short and J 4 bases short, with 10 bases between. CDR1 is SGHRS and CDR2 is YFSETQ in the germline V gene. The CDR3 is CASSLDGGGYGYTF. The CDR3 nucleotides read TGCGCCAGCAGCTTGGATGGGGGAGGCTATGGCTACACCTTC.

The chain combines TRBV10-1 with TRBJ1-5; D not certain. This CDR3 is 12 amino acids long. Germline CDR1 and CDR2: WNHNN and SYGVQD (reference sequence). Trimming left V 0 bases short and J 7 bases short, with 4 bases between. CDR3 DNA: TGCGCCAGCAGTGAGTCTCGACAGCCCCAGCATTTT. Its protein product is CASSESRQPQHF.